The clone carrying this TCR beta chain turned up a few times. TCRdb re-called the RACE reads through MiXCR, storing one row per CDR3 protein. This sample carries roughly 110,000 distinct CDR3 sequences, 12% of them seen once, and the ten largest clones take about 1.6%. The CDR3 sequence is 15 residues long. V gave up 5 bases and J gave up 1 base, with 11 bases separating them. CDR1 and CDR2 (germline): SGHTA, FQGNSA. Time point: pre-sensitization, week 0. Described treatment: therapeutic diphenylcyclopropenone sensitization with weekly scalp DPC. The authors extracted total RNA from unfractionated whole blood. The source of the sample is a study of human T cells and chemical hapten exposure.

The receptor was isolated from a woman aged 50 to 60 with alopecia areata. Some clones in this sample may be carry-over from other donors' samples. The sample here was whole blood, taken in connection with sensitization to the hapten diphenylcyclopropenone (DPC). The J gene is TRBJ2-2, the V gene TRBV7-2; D perhaps matches TRBD2 (5 bases). Here the CDR3 DNA reads TGTGCCAGCAGCCCCTTAGGGAGGAACACCGGGGAGCTGTTTTTT. It specifies CASSPLGRNTGELFF.